This TCR beta chain comes out of a study of early T cells in non-severe SARS-CoV-2 infection. Study-level findings and limits: A preference for anti-spike CD8 responses marked VDJdb matching, which missed private and CD4 specificities.

Each CDR3 protein gets one entry after TCRdb re-called the 5' RACE reads with MiXCR. The sample includes around 77,000 distinct CDR3 sequences, roughly 5.3% seen only once; the top ten take around 7.8%. This clonotype was seen only a few times. Its antigen remains unidentified. Germline CDR1 SQVTM, CDR2 ANQGSEA. Trimming pared 3 bases from V and 3 bases from J, leaving 12 bases between. The CDR3 contains 14 residues. This chain joins TRBV29-1 and TRBJ1-3; the D gene is possibly TRBD1 (6 bases). Sequencing used whole blood, obtained at baseline. This TCR was recovered from an adult who was a healthcare worker with PCR-confirmed SARS-CoV-2 infection or an uninfected control (not recorded which). The CDR3 region has the DNA TGCAGCGTTGATGTCACAGGGAGTGGAAACACCATATATTTT. Translating it yields CSVDVTGSGNTIYF. The full variable domain, completed using reference TRBV29-1 and TRBJ1-3, is SAVISQKPSRDICQRGTSLTIQCQVDSQVTMMFWYRQQPGQSLTLIATANQGSEATYESGFVIDKFPISRPNLTFSTLTVSNMSPEDSSIYLCSVDVTGSGNTIYFGEGSWLTVV.